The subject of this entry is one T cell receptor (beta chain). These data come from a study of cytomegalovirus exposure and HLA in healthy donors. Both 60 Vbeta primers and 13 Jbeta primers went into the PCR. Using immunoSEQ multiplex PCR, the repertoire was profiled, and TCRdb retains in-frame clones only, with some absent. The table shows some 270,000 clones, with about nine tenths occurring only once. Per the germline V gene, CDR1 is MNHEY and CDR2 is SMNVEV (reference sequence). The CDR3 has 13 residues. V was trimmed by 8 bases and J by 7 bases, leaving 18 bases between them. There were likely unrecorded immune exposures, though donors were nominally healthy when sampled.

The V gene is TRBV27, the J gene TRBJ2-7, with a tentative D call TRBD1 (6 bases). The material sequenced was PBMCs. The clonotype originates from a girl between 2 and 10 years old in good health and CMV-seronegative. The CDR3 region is CASQGIKSREQYF. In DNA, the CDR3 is TGTGCCAGCCAGGGGATCAAATCTAGGGAGCAGTACTTC.